The 11 T cell receptor beta chains below were found in one sample sequenced in a study of blood T cell repertoires in COVID-19. Assay: immunoSEQ multiplex PCR; the TCRdb copy retains only in-frame clones and omits some. In the table there are about 350,000 clones, approximately 89% of which are singletons. Source material: PBMCs or T cells enriched from blood (not recorded which). The receptors were gathered from a woman under 40 who had recovered from COVID-19.

The chain links TRBV3-1 (or the pseudogene TRBV3-2) to TRBJ1-5, with D perhaps TRBD1 (5 bases). Germline CDR1 is LGHDT and CDR2 is YNNKEL (reference sequence). V lost 0 bases to trimming and J lost 7 bases, with 10 bases between them. This CDR3 contains 14 residues. CDR3 sequence: CASSQDAGAQPQHF. CDR3 coding DNA: TGTGCCAGCAGCCAAGATGCTGGGGCCCAGCCCCAGCATTTT.

The gene calls are TRBV5-4 and TRBJ1-3; a possible D gene is TRBD1 (5 bases). V gave up 4 bases and J gave up 2 bases, with 13 bases separating them. Germline values: CDR1 SGHNT, CDR2 YYREEE (reference sequence). The CDR3 spans 15 residues. In DNA form, the CDR3 reads TGTGCCAGCAGCCGTACCGGGGGAACTGGAAACACCATATATTTT. It yields the protein CASSRTGGTGNTIYF.

This clone was counted once. V is TRBV5-4 and J is TRBJ1-1; D possibly corresponds to TRBD1 (6 bases). The CDR3 is 12 residues long. V shed 2 bases and J shed 6 bases, with 8 bases lying between them. Germline V CDR1 and CDR2: SGHNT, YYREEE (reference sequence). CDR3 sequence: CASSLGQSEAFF. CDR3 coding DNA: TGTGCCAGCAGCTTAGGACAGTCTGAAGCTTTCTTT.

V is TRBV7-6 and J is TRBJ1-1; possible D gene TRBD1, 6 bases. Trimming took 1 base from V and 1 from J, leaving 10 bases between them. The length of the CDR3 is 15 residues. Germline V gives CDR1 SGHVS, CDR2 FNYEAQ. The CDR3 reads CASSLEGTPNTEAFF. As DNA, the CDR3 is TGTGCCAGCAGCTTAGAGGGGACACCGAACACTGAAGCTTTCTTT.

The rearrangement joins TRBV6-5 to TRBJ1-1; D not resolved. Germline V gives CDR1 MNHEY, CDR2 SVGAGI. The germline V and J ends were trimmed by 10 bases and 1 base, with 19 bases remaining between them. This CDR3 region has 15 residues. CDR3 nucleotides: TGTGCCACCCTAGGGAGTATAACCTCGAACACTGAAGCTTTCTTT. This codes for CATLGSITSNTEAFF.

The rearrangement uses TRBV28 and TRBJ1-6; D is ambiguous. V was clipped by 2 bases and J by 9 bases, with 20 bases between them. Germline CDR1 is MDHEN and CDR2 is SYDVKM. The CDR3 is made up of 17 amino acids. The CDR3 spells CASSLPRLGGRSSPLHF. Written as DNA, the CDR3 is TGTGCCAGCAGTTTACCCCGCCTAGGTGGTAGGAGTTCACCCCTCCACTTT.

The chain couples TRBV6-5 to TRBJ1-5, with unresolved D. CDR3 length: 14 amino acids. The V and J ends lost 7 bases and 0 bases respectively, with 10 bases between them. Germline V gene sequence: CDR1 MNHEY, CDR2 SVGAGI. CDR3 sequence: CASTVTHSNQPQHF. The CDR3 DNA is TGTGCCAGCACCGTGACACATAGCAATCAGCCCCAGCATTTT.

V usage is TRBV7-9 and J usage is TRBJ1-1, with D tentatively TRBD1 (5 bases). The CDR3 totals 12 residues. The ends were cut back, 11 bases at V and 0 bases at J, with 10 bases in the middle. CDR1 and CDR2 from the germline V gene are SEHNR and FQNEAQ (reference sequence). In DNA, the CDR3 is TGTGCCTCCGGGGGAGTGAACACTGAAGCTTTCTTT. It encodes CASGGVNTEAFF.

The gene calls are TRBV7-2 and TRBJ2-1, with 9 nucleotides matching TRBD1. The CDR3 length is 16 residues. Germline V lookup: CDR1 SGHTA, CDR2 FQGNSA. V gave up 5 bases and J gave up 5 bases; unmatched junction bases: 10. In DNA, the CDR3 is TGTGCCAGCAGCCCACAATCCGGGACAGGGAACAATGAGCAGTTCTTC. Residues: CASSPQSGTGNNEQFF.

This chain links TRBV5-6 with TRBJ2-5; 10 bases agree with TRBD2. The CDR3 has 15 amino acids. The germline V gene encodes CDR1 SGHDT and CDR2 YYEEEE. J gave up 5 bases and V 1 base, and 5 bases lay outside the gene matches. CDR3 sequence: CASSLPSGGRETQYF. CDR3 nucleotides: TGTGCCAGCAGCTTGCCTAGCGGGGGTCGGGAGACCCAGTACTTC.

This chain joins TRBV19 and TRBJ1-2; unclear D gene. The germline CDR1 and CDR2 sequences are LNHDA and SQIVND (reference sequence). CDR3 length: 15 residues. Between the trimmed V and J ends, which lost 3 bases and 8 bases, there was a span of 19 bases. CDR3 nucleotide sequence: TGTGCCAGTAGTATTGGCGGGGAACCGGTAGGAGGCTACACCTTC. Translated, it gives CASSIGGEPVGGYTF.